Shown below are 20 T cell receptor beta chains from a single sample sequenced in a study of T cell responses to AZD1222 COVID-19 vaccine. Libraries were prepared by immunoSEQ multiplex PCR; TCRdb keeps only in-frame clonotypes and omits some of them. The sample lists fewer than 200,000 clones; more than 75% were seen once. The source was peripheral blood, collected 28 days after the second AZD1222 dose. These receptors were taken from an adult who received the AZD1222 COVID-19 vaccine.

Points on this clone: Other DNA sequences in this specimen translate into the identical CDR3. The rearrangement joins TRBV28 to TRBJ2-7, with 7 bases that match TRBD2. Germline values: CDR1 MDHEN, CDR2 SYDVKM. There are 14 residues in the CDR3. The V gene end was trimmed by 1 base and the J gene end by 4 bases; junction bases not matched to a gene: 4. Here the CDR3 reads CASSLSGGVYEQYF. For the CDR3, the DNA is TGTGCCAGCAGTTTATCGGGGGGTGTATACGAGCAGTACTTC.

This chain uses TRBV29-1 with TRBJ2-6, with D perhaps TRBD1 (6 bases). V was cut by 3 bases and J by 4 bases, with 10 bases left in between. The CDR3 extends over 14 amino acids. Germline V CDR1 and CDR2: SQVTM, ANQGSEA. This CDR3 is CSVDTGFGANVLTF. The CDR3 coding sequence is TGCAGCGTTGATACAGGGTTCGGGGCCAACGTCCTGACTTTC.

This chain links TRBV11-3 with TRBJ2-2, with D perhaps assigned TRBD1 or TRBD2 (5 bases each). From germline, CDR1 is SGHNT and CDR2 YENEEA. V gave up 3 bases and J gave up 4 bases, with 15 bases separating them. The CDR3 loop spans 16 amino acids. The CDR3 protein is CASSFYLGESTGELFF. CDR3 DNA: TGTGCCAGCAGCTTTTATTTGGGGGAGAGCACCGGGGAGCTGTTTTTT.

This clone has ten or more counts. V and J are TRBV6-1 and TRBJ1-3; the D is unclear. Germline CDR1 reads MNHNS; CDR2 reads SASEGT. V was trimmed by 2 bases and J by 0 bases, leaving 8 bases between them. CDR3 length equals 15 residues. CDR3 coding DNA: TGTGCCAGCAGTGAATTAGTGTCCTCTGGAAACACCATATATTTT. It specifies CASSELVSSGNTIYF.

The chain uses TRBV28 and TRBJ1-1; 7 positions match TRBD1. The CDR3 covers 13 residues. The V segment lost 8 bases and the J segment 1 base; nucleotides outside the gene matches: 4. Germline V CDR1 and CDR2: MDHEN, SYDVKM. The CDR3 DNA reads TGTGCCAGCCGGCGACAGGGGAACACTGAAGCTTTCTTT. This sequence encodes CASRRQGNTEAFF. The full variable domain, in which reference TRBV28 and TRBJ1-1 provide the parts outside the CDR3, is DVKVTQSSRYLVKRTGEKVFLECVQDMDHENMFWYRQDPGLGLRLIYFSYDVKMKEKGDIPEGYSVSREKKERFSLILESASTNQTSMYLCASRRQGNTEAFFGQGTRLTVV.

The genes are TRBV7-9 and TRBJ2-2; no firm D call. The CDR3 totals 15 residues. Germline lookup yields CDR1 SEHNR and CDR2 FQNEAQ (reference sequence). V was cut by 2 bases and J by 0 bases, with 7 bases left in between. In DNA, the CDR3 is TGTGCCAGCAGCTTATTATTCCCGAACACCGGGGAGCTGTTTTTT. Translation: CASSLLFPNTGELFF.

CDR3 loop: CSVGEREGVQETQYF. In DNA, the CDR3 is TGCAGCGTCGGGGAGCGGGAGGGGGTTCAAGAGACCCAGTACTTC. This chain joins TRBV29-1 and TRBJ2-5, with 10 positions matching TRBD2. The CDR3 runs to 15 residues. Germline CDR1 and CDR2: SQVTM and ANQGSEA. Trimming took 6 bases from V and 2 from J; bases not matched to a gene: 9.

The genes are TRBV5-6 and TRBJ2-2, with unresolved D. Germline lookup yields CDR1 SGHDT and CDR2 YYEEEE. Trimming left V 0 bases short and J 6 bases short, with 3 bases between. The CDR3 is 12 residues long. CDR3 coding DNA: TGTGCCAGCAGCTTGGCTTCCGGGGAGCTGTTTTTT. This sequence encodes CASSLASGELFF.

Written as DNA, the CDR3 is TGTGCCAGCAGTTTAGGAGGGTCACAGCCCCAGCATTTT. Protein sequence: CASSLGGSQPQHF. The J gene is TRBJ1-5, the V gene TRBV27; D is ambiguous. CDR3 length equals 13 residues. The germline V and J ends were trimmed by 2 bases and 7 bases, with 9 bases remaining between them. The V gene's germline CDR1 is MNHEY and CDR2 SMNVEV (reference sequence).

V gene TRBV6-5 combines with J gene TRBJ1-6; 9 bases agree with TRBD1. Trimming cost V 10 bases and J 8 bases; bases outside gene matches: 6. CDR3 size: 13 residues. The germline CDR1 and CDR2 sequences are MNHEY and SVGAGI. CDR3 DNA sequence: TGTGCCACCCGGGACAGGGACGATTCACCCCTCCACTTT. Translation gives CATRDRDDSPLHF.

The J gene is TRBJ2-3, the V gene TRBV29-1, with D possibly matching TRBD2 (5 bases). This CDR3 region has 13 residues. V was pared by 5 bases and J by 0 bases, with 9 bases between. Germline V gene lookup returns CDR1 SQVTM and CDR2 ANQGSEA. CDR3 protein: CSVRETSTDTQYF. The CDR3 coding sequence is TGCAGCGTTAGGGAGACTAGCACAGATACGCAGTATTTT.

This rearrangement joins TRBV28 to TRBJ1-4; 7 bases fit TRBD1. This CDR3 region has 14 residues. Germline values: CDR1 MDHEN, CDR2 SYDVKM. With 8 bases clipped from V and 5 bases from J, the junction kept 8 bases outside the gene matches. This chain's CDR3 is CASETGQHNEKLFF. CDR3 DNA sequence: TGTGCCAGCGAGACGGGACAGCACAATGAAAAACTGTTTTTT.

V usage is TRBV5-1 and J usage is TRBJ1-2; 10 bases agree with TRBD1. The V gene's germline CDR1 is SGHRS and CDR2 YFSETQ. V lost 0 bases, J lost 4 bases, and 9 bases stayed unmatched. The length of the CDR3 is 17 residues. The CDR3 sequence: CASSLAPGTGVGYGYTF. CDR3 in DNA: TGCGCCAGCAGCTTGGCACCGGGGACAGGGGTTGGCTATGGCTACACCTTC.

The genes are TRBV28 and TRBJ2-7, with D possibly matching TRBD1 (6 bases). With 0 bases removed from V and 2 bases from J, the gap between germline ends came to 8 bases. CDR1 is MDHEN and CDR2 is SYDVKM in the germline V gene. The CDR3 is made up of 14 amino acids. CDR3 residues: CASSLWDSTYEQYF. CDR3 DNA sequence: TGTGCCAGCAGTTTATGGGACAGCACCTACGAGCAGTACTTC.

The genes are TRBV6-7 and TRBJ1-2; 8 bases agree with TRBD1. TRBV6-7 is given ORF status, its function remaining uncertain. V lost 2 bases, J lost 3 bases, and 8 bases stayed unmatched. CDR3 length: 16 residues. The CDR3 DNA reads TGTGCCAGCAGTTACGATTCCCAGGGGGCTTACTATGGCTACACCTTC. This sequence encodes CASSYDSQGAYYGYTF.

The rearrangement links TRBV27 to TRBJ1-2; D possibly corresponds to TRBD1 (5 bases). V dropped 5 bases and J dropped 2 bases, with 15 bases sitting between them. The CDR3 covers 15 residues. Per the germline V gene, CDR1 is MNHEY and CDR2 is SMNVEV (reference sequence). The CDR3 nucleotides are TGTGCCAGCAGTCCTCCAGGGTTTTTCAACTATGGCTACACCTTC. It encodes CASSPPGFFNYGYTF.

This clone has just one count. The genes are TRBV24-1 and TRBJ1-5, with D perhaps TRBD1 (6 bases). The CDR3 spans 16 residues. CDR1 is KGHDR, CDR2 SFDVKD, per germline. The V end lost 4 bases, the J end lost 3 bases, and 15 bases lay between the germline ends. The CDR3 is CATSDHRVGDNQPQHF. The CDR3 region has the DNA TGTGCCACCAGTGACCACAGGGTAGGAGACAATCAGCCCCAGCATTTT.

The CDR3 sequence is CASSYRGQFYEQYF. For the CDR3, the DNA is TGTGCCAGCAGTTACCGCGGACAATTCTACGAGCAGTACTTC. The rearrangement links TRBV6-6 to TRBJ2-7, with a possible D match to TRBD1 (5 bases). Germline assignment: CDR1 MNHNY and CDR2 SVGAGI (reference sequence). The CDR3 contains 14 residues. The ends were cut back, 2 bases at V and 3 bases at J, with 11 bases in the middle.

The CDR3 region is CASSFSRDRNQPQHF. CDR3 DNA sequence: TGTGCCAGCAGCTTTTCCCGGGACAGGAATCAGCCCCAGCATTTT. V is TRBV7-2 and J is TRBJ1-5, with 8 bases identical to TRBD1. Trimming took 3 bases from V and 4 from J; bases not matched to a gene: 5. CDR3 length: 15 residues. Germline CDR1 is SGHTA and CDR2 is FQGNSA.

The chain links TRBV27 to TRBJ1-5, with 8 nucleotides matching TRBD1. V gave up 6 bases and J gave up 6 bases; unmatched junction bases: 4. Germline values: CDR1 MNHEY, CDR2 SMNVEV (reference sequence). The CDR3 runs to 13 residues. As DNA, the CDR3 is TGTGCCAGCAGCTGGGACAGGTTTCAGCCCCAGCATTTT. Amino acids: CASSWDRFQPQHF.